Below, one T cell receptor beta chain is given with its context. Its antigen is not known. PCR primers comprised 60 Vbeta and 13 Jbeta primers. This table comes from immunoSEQ multiplex PCR, and its TCRdb copy is limited to in-frame clones, with some not included. The table lists roughly 130,000 clones, 74% of them singletons, with 5.8% in the top ten. This specimen comes from a study of cytomegalovirus exposure and HLA in healthy donors. Across the whole study: One earlier analysis, a look at 180 million or so T cells, found fewer than 140 million unique TCR beta sequences. Findings of the study overall: TCR beta sequences numbering 16,951 were associated with HLA alleles at 0.05 false discovery rate in a later analysis.

Germline assignment: CDR1 SGHNT and CDR2 YENEEA. The CDR3 has 15 residues. V shed 2 bases and J 1 base; nucleotides not matched to a gene: 4. This TCR was sampled from a woman in her 50s in good health and CMV-seropositive. The source material was PBMCs. The gene calls are TRBV11-3 and TRBJ1-1; 7 bases map to TRBD1. The CDR3 loop reads CASSLRDSQNTEAFF. The CDR3 DNA follows: TGTGCCAGCAGCTTACGGGACAGCCAGAACACTGAAGCTTTCTTT. Together with reference TRBV11-3 and TRBJ1-1, the CDR3 gives the full variable domain: EAGVVQSPRYKIIEKKQPVAFWCNPISGHNTLYWYLQNLGQGPELLIRYENEEAVDDSQLPKDRFSAERLKGVDSTLKIQPAELGDSAVYLCASSLRDSQNTEAFFGQGTRLTVV.